The entry below gives a single T cell receptor beta chain sequence along with its context. Its antigen is not identified. Depth targeted 1 in 200,000 to 1 in 1 million T cells, averaging 10x coverage per clonotype. Clones were sequenced by immunoSEQ multiplex PCR, and TCRdb holds only the in-frame ones, with some missing. The sample records nearly 300,000 clones, more than 70% being singletons. V was cut by 8 bases and J by 7 bases, with 20 bases left in between. The germline V gene has CDR1 MDHEN and CDR2 SYDVKM. CDR3 length: 15 amino acids. These data originate in a study of cytotoxic CD8 clonotypes in ibrutinib-treated CLL. Background on the study: Sequencing produced an average of around 250,000 productive templates and tens of thousands of productive rearrangements per sample. Study outcomes and limitations: Patients had baseline clonality above age-matched healthy donors, and this clonality moved with circulating CD8+ T-cell counts.

The chain is built from TRBV28 and TRBJ1-4; a weak D match, TRBD1 (6 bases). The receptor was derived from a human donor with chronic lymphocytic leukemia. The specimen comprised PBMCs, sampled at disease progression, from a patient treated with ibrutinib. The CDR3 region is CASRERGQRREKLFF. DNA for the CDR3: TGTGCCAGCCGCGAGAGGGGACAACGTCGTGAAAAACTGTTTTTT.